Listed here is a single T cell receptor beta chain. Losses at the gene ends were 3 bases for V and 2 bases for J; bases not matched to a gene: 4. This CDR3 comprises 14 residues. Germline V gives CDR1 DFQATT, CDR2 SNEGSKA (reference sequence). This specimen belongs to a study of identical twins. One entry per CDR3 protein, called by TCRdb with MiXCR from the 5' RACE reads. The table includes 550,000 to 700,000 distinct CDR3 sequences, 21% detected once. The sample was also reused in another study, on T cells expressing NK-cell markers.

Sequencing was carried out using PBMCs. The chain recombines TRBV20-1 with TRBJ2-3; 8 positions agree with TRBD2. The TCR was taken from a woman aged 18-30 years in good health. In DNA form, the CDR3 reads TGCAGTGCTAGGCGGGGGGACCCCACAGATACGCAGTATTTT. Its protein product is CSARRGDPTDTQYF.